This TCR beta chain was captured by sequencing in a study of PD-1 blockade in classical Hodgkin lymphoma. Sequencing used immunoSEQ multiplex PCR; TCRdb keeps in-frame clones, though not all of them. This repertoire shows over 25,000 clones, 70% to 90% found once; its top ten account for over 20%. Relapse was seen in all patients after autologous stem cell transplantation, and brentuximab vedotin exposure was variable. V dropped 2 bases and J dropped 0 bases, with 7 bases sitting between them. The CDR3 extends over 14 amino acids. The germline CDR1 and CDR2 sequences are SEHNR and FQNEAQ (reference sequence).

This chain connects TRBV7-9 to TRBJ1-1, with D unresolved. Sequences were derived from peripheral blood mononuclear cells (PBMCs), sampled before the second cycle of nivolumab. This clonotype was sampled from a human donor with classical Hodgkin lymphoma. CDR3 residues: CASSLLNMNTEAFF. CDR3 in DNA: TGTGCCAGCAGCTTACTGAACATGAACACTGAAGCTTTCTTT.